What follows are 13 T cell receptor beta chains derived from one specimen sequenced in a study of control samples from healthy donors and cancer patients. The table came from immunoSEQ multiplex PCR; TCRdb's copy has only in-frame clones and leaves some out. The table records over 100,000 clones, approximately 90% of them present only once. What was sequenced was blood. These TCRs come from a man aged 35 to 55 in good health.

The rearrangement joins TRBV19 to TRBJ1-5; no firm D call. CDR1 and CDR2 from the germline V gene are LNHDA and SQIVND (reference sequence). The ends were cut back, 7 bases at V and 3 bases at J, with 16 bases in the middle. The CDR3 contains 15 residues. CDR3 region: CASTQRSGSNQPQHF. The CDR3 DNA reads TGTGCCAGTACCCAAAGATCGGGCTCCAATCAGCCCCAGCATTTT.

This chain joins TRBV9 and TRBJ1-5; 7 bases are shared with TRBD1. The V and J ends lost 0 bases and 5 bases, in that order; junction bases with no gene match: 2. Per germline, CDR1 SGDLS and CDR2 YYNGEE. The CDR3 loop spans 14 amino acids. The CDR3 loop is CASSVGDSDQPQHF. CDR3 DNA: TGTGCCAGCAGCGTAGGGGACAGCGATCAGCCCCAGCATTTT.

The CDR3, as DNA: TGTGCCAGCAGCTTAGGACAGGGGGCGGCTAATGAAAAACTGTTTTTT. As protein: CASSLGQGAANEKLFF. This chain uses TRBV7-9 with TRBJ1-4; 10 bases are a match to TRBD1. The CDR3 length is 16 residues. The germline CDR1 and CDR2 sequences are SEHNR and FQNEAQ (reference sequence). The junction had 2 bases not matched to a gene; V was cut back by 1 base and J by 3 bases.

The table lists this clone with a few counts. V and J are TRBV7-9 and TRBJ2-3; either TRBD1 or TRBD2 may fit D (5 bases each). The germline V and J ends were trimmed by 1 base and 8 bases, with 13 bases remaining between them. The CDR3 spans 14 residues. The germline V gene encodes CDR1 SEHNR and CDR2 FQNEAQ (reference sequence). CDR3: CASSLGGPQGTQYF. In nucleotides, the CDR3 is TGTGCCAGCAGCTTAGGGGGACCTCAGGGTACGCAGTATTTT. The entire variable domain, with the rest obtained from reference TRBV7-9 and TRBJ2-3, is as follows: DTGVSQNPRHKITKRGQNVTFRCDPISEHNRLYWYRQTLGQGPEFLTYFQNEAQLEKSRLLSDRFSAERPKGSFSTLEIQRTEQGDSAMYLCASSLGGPQGTQYFGPGTRLTVL.

This clone has more than one count but fewer than ten. This chain uses TRBV24-1 with TRBJ2-1; 10 bases agree with TRBD2. CDR3 length equals 16 residues. The germline V gene encodes CDR1 KGHDR and CDR2 SFDVKD. V lost 3 bases to trimming and J lost 6 bases; unmatched junction nucleotides: 7. The CDR3 DNA follows: TGTGCCACCAGTGATCCCGGGACTAGCGATTCCAATGAGCAGTTCTTC. Encoded protein: CATSDPGTSDSNEQFF.

This chain connects TRBV6-2 or TRBV6-3 to TRBJ1-2, with 11 nucleotides matching TRBD1. The CDR3 runs to 14 residues. Trimming at V came to 2 bases and at J to 5 bases, leaving 1 base not matched to a gene. In germline, CDR1 is MNHEY, CDR2 SVGEGT. The DNA for the CDR3 is TGTGCCAGCAGTTACGGGACAGGGGGATATGGCTACACCTTC. It translates to CASSYGTGGYGYTF.

The rearrangement uses TRBV24-1 and TRBJ1-2; perhaps TRBD1 as D (6 bases). With 3 bases removed from V and 4 bases from J, the gap between germline ends came to 20 bases. Germline V gene lookup returns CDR1 KGHDR and CDR2 SFDVKD. CDR3 size: 17 residues. DNA of the CDR3: TGTGCCACCAGTGATCCGCTTGGGCAGGGGTTTGGCTATGGCTACACCTTC. It yields the protein CATSDPLGQGFGYGYTF.

The CDR3 spells CASSQRGEDTQYF. In DNA form, the CDR3 reads TGTGCCAGCAGCCAAAGGGGAGAAGATACGCAGTATTTT. This rearrangement joins TRBV11-2 to TRBJ2-3, with D possibly being TRBD1 or TRBD2 (5 bases each). Germline-derived CDR1 and CDR2 are SGHAT and FQNNGV. CDR3 length: 13 residues. Trimming removed 5 bases at V and 5 bases at J, with 11 bases between.

V usage is TRBV5-1 and J usage is TRBJ1-2; D is ambiguous. Trimming left V 2 bases short and J 3 bases short, with 11 bases between. The CDR3 runs to 14 residues. The germline gives CDR1 SGHRS, CDR2 YFSETQ. The CDR3 DNA follows: TGCGCCAGCAGCTTCGGCAGCTTAGACTATGGCTACACCTTC. Translated: CASSFGSLDYGYTF.

V is TRBV3-1 (or the pseudogene TRBV3-2) and J is TRBJ1-3, with D hard to call. Deletions cut 4 bases from V and 4 bases from J, with 17 bases between. Germline loops: CDR1 LGHDT, CDR2 YNNKEL (reference sequence). This CDR3 has 16 amino acids. The CDR3 loop is CASSRTGWEGGNTIYF. In DNA form, the CDR3 reads TGTGCCAGCAGCCGCACTGGGTGGGAGGGAGGAAACACCATATATTTT.

The table lists this clone with a few counts. The chain has TRBV19 and TRBJ2-2, with 13 bases lining up with TRBD2. The CDR3 totals 16 residues. V lost 4 bases, J lost 6 bases, and 5 bases stayed unmatched. Germline CDR1 reads LNHDA; CDR2 reads SQIVND (reference sequence). CDR3 region: CASSTPGLAGSGELFF. The CDR3 DNA is TGTGCCAGTAGTACACCGGGACTAGCGGGGTCCGGGGAGCTGTTTTTT.

Regarding this clone: Its ends do not fully match the called genes, so a read error is possible. This chain links TRBV11-2 with TRBJ1-3; D may be TRBD1 (6 bases). Germline CDR1 is SGHAT and CDR2 is FQNNGV. The CDR3 loop spans 13 amino acids. The CDR3 DNA follows: TGTGCCAGCAGCTTAGACAGGGGAACCACCATATATTTT. Protein product: CASSLDRGTTIYF.

The chain joins TRBV18 to TRBJ2-3; D remains unclear. CDR1 and CDR2 from the germline V gene are KGHSH and LQKENI. The CDR3 runs 12 residues. V shed 5 bases and J shed 0 bases, with 3 bases lying between them. This chain's CDR3 is CASSTSTDTQYF. The CDR3 nucleotides read TGTGCCAGCTCAACGAGCACAGATACGCAGTATTTT.